This note documents a single T cell receptor beta chain sequence. The antigen remains unidentified. V lost 6 bases, J lost 4 bases, and 31 bases lay in between. CDR3 length: 18 residues. Germline V lookup: CDR1 DFQATT, CDR2 SNEGSKA (reference sequence). These data come from a study of response to subunit inactivated influenza vaccine. TCRdb re-analysed the RT-PCR reads in MiXCR, keeping a single row per CDR3 protein. Here the sample spans over 650,000 distinct CDR3 sequences, roughly 20% being singletons. Broader study findings: New T cells are recruited in small numbers by each seasonal influenza vaccination, according to the authors' suggestion.

The chain couples TRBV20-1 to TRBJ2-7, with TRBD1 as a possible D gene (6 bases). This receptor was identified in a man in his forties or fifties who received an inactivated influenza vaccine. Here the sequenced sample was PBMCs from blood, taken roughly 5 days after vaccination. CDR3: CSAAQGLNRAPYPYEQYF. The CDR3 region has the DNA TGCAGTGCCGCGCAGGGGTTGAACAGGGCCCCTTACCCTTACGAGCAGTACTTC.